These 2 T cell receptor beta chains came from one sample sequenced in a study of identical twins. TCRdb processed the 5' RACE reads anew with MiXCR; each CDR3 protein has one entry. The sample comprises 1.5 million to 2 million distinct CDR3 sequences, more than 30% of which are singletons, and approximately 0.29% rests with the top ten. The sample consisted of cord blood. These receptors originate from a newborn girl in good health.

This chain uses TRBV9 with TRBJ1-2; D remains ambiguous. V was pared by 0 bases and J by 5 bases, with 11 bases between. This CDR3 region has 14 residues. Germline values: CDR1 SGDLS, CDR2 YYNGEE. CDR3 amino acids: CASSVAVGGYGYTF. For the CDR3, the DNA is TGTGCCAGCAGCGTAGCGGTGGGTGGGTATGGCTACACCTTC.

On this clonotype: The CDR3 end shows no conserved phenylalanine or tryptophan, and so a read error is likely. The chain uses TRBV20-1 and TRBJ2-3; D remains ambiguous. The CDR3 is made up of 13 amino acids. Looked up from germline, CDR1 is DFQATT and CDR2 is SNEGSKA (reference sequence). The V gene lost 3 bases and the J gene lost 5 bases, with 12 bases spanning the gap. In DNA, the CDR3 is TGCAGTGCTAGGTCTGGGGTTGAAGATACGCAGTATTGT. It encodes CSARSGVEDTQYC.